This T cell receptor beta chain derives from a study of T cell changes during pregnancy in multiple sclerosis. Clones were sequenced by immunoSEQ multiplex PCR, and TCRdb holds only the in-frame ones, with some missing. Found here are about 39,000 clones, approximately 94% of them singletons; the top ten hold under 0.4%. The CDR3 is made up of 13 amino acids. Trimming at V came to 7 bases and at J to 4 bases, leaving 4 bases not matched to a gene. Germline assignment: CDR1 MNHNS and CDR2 SASEGT. V and J are TRBV6-1 and TRBJ2-3; 8 bases match TRBD2. This receptor was taken from a female donor with multiple sclerosis, enrolled in a pregnancy study. Source: CD4+ T cells from peripheral blood mononuclear cells, taken after pregnancy. The CDR3 loop reads CASNWRGADTQYF. The CDR3 nucleotides read TGTGCCAGCAACTGGCGGGGGGCAGATACGCAGTATTTT.